A single sample gave rise to the 5 T cell receptor beta chains below, sequenced in a study of cytomegalovirus exposure and HLA in healthy donors. Both 60 Vbeta primers and 13 Jbeta primers went into the PCR. Libraries were prepared by immunoSEQ multiplex PCR; TCRdb keeps only in-frame clonotypes and omits some of them. This sample has about 120,000 clones, with 65% to 75% found just once. Source material: PBMCs. The receptors derive from a middle-aged man in good health and CMV-seropositive.

The chain uses TRBV7-8 and TRBJ2-7; TRBD2 matches at 7 bases. Germline values: CDR1 SGHVS, CDR2 FQNEAQ. Trimming took 3 bases from V and 2 from J; bases not matched to a gene: 4. The CDR3 has 14 residues. For the CDR3, the DNA is TGTGCCAGCAGCTTGACAGCGGGAACCTACGAGCAGTACTTC. Residues: CASSLTAGTYEQYF.

The chain recombines TRBV10-3 with TRBJ1-2, with D perhaps TRBD1 (6 bases). This CDR3 region has 15 residues. CDR1 ENHRY and CDR2 SYGVKD come from the germline V gene. Deletions cut 8 bases from V and 8 bases from J, with 24 bases between. CDR3 residues: CAIAVEGHEIGGYTF. The CDR3 DNA follows: TGTGCCATCGCCGTAGAGGGACACGAAATCGGCGGCTACACCTTC.

As DNA, the CDR3 is TGTGCCAGCAGCGTCTCAGGGGCGAATGAAAAACTGTTTTTT. Protein sequence: CASSVSGANEKLFF. The V and J genes are TRBV9 and TRBJ1-4, with TRBD1 as a possible D gene (6 bases). The germline V gene has CDR1 SGDLS and CDR2 YYNGEE. The CDR3 is 14 residues long. V shed 2 bases and J shed 5 bases, with 10 bases lying between them.

The chain employs TRBV10-3 and TRBJ1-6; D gene unclear. Germline lookup yields CDR1 ENHRY and CDR2 SYGVKD. V was clipped by 0 bases and J by 6 bases, with 9 bases between them. CDR3 length: 15 amino acids. The CDR3 region is CAISESPGSNSPLHF. The CDR3 bases are TGTGCCATCAGTGAGTCGCCAGGTAGTAATTCACCCCTCCACTTT.

The chain links TRBV7-2 to TRBJ2-5; D remains ambiguous. The J call is doubtful: the DNA matches TRBJ2-7 better. This CDR3 has 13 residues. CDR1 is SGHTA and CDR2 is FQGNSA in the germline V gene. The CDR3 DNA reads as TGTGCCAGCAGCACCGTGCCGGGTTACGAGCAGTACTTC. It translates to CASSTVPGYEQYF.